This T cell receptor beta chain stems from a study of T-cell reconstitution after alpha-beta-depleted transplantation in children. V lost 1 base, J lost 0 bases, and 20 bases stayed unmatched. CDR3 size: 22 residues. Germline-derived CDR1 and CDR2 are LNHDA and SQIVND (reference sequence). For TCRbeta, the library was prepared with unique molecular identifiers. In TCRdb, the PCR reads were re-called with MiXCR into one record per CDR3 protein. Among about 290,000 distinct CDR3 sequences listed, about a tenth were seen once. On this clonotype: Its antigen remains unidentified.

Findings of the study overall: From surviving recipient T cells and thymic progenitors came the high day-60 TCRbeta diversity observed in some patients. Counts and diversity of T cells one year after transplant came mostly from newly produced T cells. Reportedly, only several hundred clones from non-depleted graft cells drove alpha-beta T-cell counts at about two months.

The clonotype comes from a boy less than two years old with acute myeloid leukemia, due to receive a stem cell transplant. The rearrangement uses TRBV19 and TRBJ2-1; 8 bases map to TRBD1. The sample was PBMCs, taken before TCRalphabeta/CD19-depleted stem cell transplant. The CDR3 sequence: CASSIGRRSPGGKKGSYNEQFF. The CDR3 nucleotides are TGTGCCAGTAGTATAGGGCGCCGGTCGCCAGGGGGCAAGAAGGGCTCCTACAATGAGCAGTTCTTC.